Below, 18 T cell receptor beta chains from the same sample are listed, as sequenced in a study of blood T cell repertoires in COVID-19. Clones were sequenced by immunoSEQ multiplex PCR, and TCRdb holds only the in-frame ones, with some missing. The sample holds 95,000 or so clones, around 88% seen once. The sequencing input was peripheral blood. Source of these receptors: a man older than 75 with active or convalescent COVID-19.

The chain links TRBV2 to TRBJ1-1, with a tentative D call TRBD1 (5 bases). Germline lookup yields CDR1 SNHLY and CDR2 FYNNEI. The germline V and J ends were trimmed by 7 bases and 0 bases, with 12 bases remaining between them. The CDR3 totals 14 residues. This chain's CDR3 is CASIRQSLNTEAFF. The CDR3 bases are TGTGCCAGCATTAGACAGAGTCTGAACACTGAAGCTTTCTTT.

Concerning this clone itself: The sample contains more than one DNA sequence encoding this CDR3. The rearrangement joins TRBV19 to TRBJ2-5, with D possibly TRBD2 on 6 matching bases. V lost 3 bases and J lost 5, with 10 bases in between. The germline V gene encodes CDR1 LNHDA and CDR2 SQIVND (reference sequence). CDR3 length equals 13 residues. Here the CDR3 DNA reads TGTGCCAGTAGTATTTCGGGGGTCGAGACCCAGTACTTC. It yields the protein CASSISGVETQYF.

The V call is TRBV15, the J call TRBJ2-2; D possibly corresponds to TRBD2 (5 bases). Germline V CDR1 and CDR2: LNHNV, YYDKDF (reference sequence). The CDR3 has 15 amino acids. V was cut by 0 bases and J by 3 bases, with 8 bases left in between. The CDR3, as DNA: TGTGCCACCAGCAGAGAACTAGGCTACACCGGGGAGCTGTTTTTT. Its protein is CATSRELGYTGELFF.

The J gene is TRBJ1-5, the V gene TRBV7-2; D is perhaps TRBD1 (6 bases). V dropped 5 bases and J dropped 4 bases, with 9 bases sitting between them. This CDR3 region has 13 residues. The V gene's germline CDR1 is SGHTA and CDR2 FQGNSA. The CDR3 sequence: CASSRTVNQPQHF. CDR3 DNA sequence: TGTGCCAGCAGCCGGACAGTAAATCAGCCCCAGCATTTT.

By proportion, this clone is medium-sized (0.01 to 0.1%). The chain recombines TRBV19 with TRBJ2-1; 7 bases are a match to TRBD2. The V gene end was trimmed by 9 bases and the J gene end by 6 bases; junction bases not matched to a gene: 11. The CDR3 spans 14 residues. CDR1 LNHDA and CDR2 SQIVND come from the germline V gene (reference sequence). DNA of the CDR3: TGTGCCAGCCAGCGGGATCATGCCGGCAATGAGCAGTTCTTC. Amino acid sequence: CASQRDHAGNEQFF.

The count of this clone is one. The chain uses TRBV21-1 and TRBJ1-5. TRBV21-1 is given as a pseudogene. The CDR3 has 17 amino acids. The CDR3 reads CASSNNHHYSSNQPQHF. The CDR3 DNA follows: TGTGCCAGCAGCAACAATCATCATTACTCTAGCAATCAGCCCCAGCATTTT.

V usage is TRBV28 and J usage is TRBJ2-1, with D perhaps TRBD2 (6 bases). Germline CDR1 MDHEN, CDR2 SYDVKM. The CDR3 runs 13 residues. The germline V and J ends were trimmed by 10 bases and 2 bases, with 12 bases remaining between them. The CDR3 loop is CATSGVPYNEQFF. The CDR3 DNA reads TGTGCCACTTCGGGGGTCCCCTACAATGAGCAGTTCTTC.

This clone was observed a few times. This sequence joins TRBV5-4 and TRBJ2-1, with 15 bases aligning to TRBD2. This CDR3 contains 18 residues. The V gene end was trimmed by 9 bases and the J gene end by 6 bases; junction bases not matched to a gene: 16. Germline V gives CDR1 SGHNT, CDR2 YYREEE (reference sequence). The CDR3 coding sequence is TGTGCCACCCAAGGGGGCGGACTAGCGGGAGGGCCGGGCAATGAGCAGTTCTTC. Translated: CATQGGGLAGGPGNEQFF. Full variable domain (missing parts from reference TRBV5-4 and TRBJ2-1): ETGVTQSPTHLIKTRGQQVTLRCSSQSGHNTVSWYQQALGQGPQFIFQYYREEENGRGNFPPRFSGLQFPNYSSELNVNALELDDSALYLCATQGGGLAGGPGNEQFFGPGTRLTVL.

V and J are TRBV4-2 and TRBJ1-6, with 9 bases that match TRBD1. This CDR3 has 15 residues. Germline V gene data show CDR1 as LGHNA and CDR2 as YNFKEQ. The V gene end was trimmed by 1 base and the J gene end by 5 bases; junction bases not matched to a gene: 0. CDR3 in amino acids: CASSQGTGDNSPLHF. For the CDR3, the DNA is TGTGCCAGCAGCCAAGGGACAGGGGATAATTCACCCCTCCACTTT.

The CDR3 loop is CASSLTGLAGLVTDTQYF. CDR3 bases: TGTGCCAGCAGCTTGACCGGACTAGCGGGATTGGTCACAGATACGCAGTATTTT. The J gene is TRBJ2-3, the V gene TRBV5-4; 12 bases fit TRBD2. This CDR3 region has 18 residues. Per germline, CDR1 SGHNT and CDR2 YYREEE (reference sequence). V lost 1 base to trimming and J lost 2 bases; unmatched junction nucleotides: 8.

This chain uses TRBV27 with TRBJ1-2; maybe TRBD1 (5 bases). V was clipped by 5 bases and J by 4 bases, with 14 bases between them. The CDR3 has 14 residues. The V gene's germline CDR1 is MNHEY and CDR2 SMNVEV (reference sequence). CDR3 in amino acids: CASSPSGGPYGYTF. CDR3 bases: TGTGCCAGCAGTCCCTCGGGGGGTCCCTATGGCTACACCTTC.

A note on this clone: The identical CDR3 is also encoded by other nucleotide sequences in the sample. This chain joins TRBV14 and TRBJ2-3, with a possible D match to TRBD2 (5 bases). This CDR3 has 13 amino acids. From germline, CDR1 is SGHDN and CDR2 FVKESK. V gave up 0 bases and J gave up 6 bases, with 7 bases separating them. The CDR3 nucleotides read TGTGCCAGCAGCCAAGATCGAGGGGATACGCAGTATTTT. Its protein product is CASSQDRGDTQYF.

This chain joins TRBV9 and TRBJ2-7; possibly TRBD2 for D (5 bases). Per germline, CDR1 SGDLS and CDR2 YYNGEE. V lost 3 bases and J lost 7, with 11 bases in between. The CDR3 covers 12 residues. CDR3 nucleotides: TGTGCCAGCAGCGGCCGAAGAGGGGAGCAGTACTTC. It translates to CASSGRRGEQYF.

The V call is TRBV7-9, the J call TRBJ2-3; possible D gene TRBD2, 5 bases. This CDR3 contains 12 residues. Germline lookup yields CDR1 SEHNR and CDR2 FQNEAQ (reference sequence). The V gene lost 4 bases and the J gene lost 5 bases, with 7 bases spanning the gap. The CDR3 here is CASSSEGDTQYF. The CDR3 nucleotides are TGTGCCAGCAGCTCCGAGGGAGATACGCAGTATTTT.

The chain couples TRBV2 to TRBJ1-3; possible D gene TRBD1, 5 bases. There are 15 residues in the CDR3. The V and J ends lost 2 bases and 2 bases respectively, with 10 bases between them. The germline V gene has CDR1 SNHLY and CDR2 FYNNEI. The CDR3 reads CASSELRATGNTIYF. DNA of the CDR3: TGTGCCAGCAGTGAACTCAGGGCCACTGGAAACACCATATATTTT.

The V call is TRBV18, the J call TRBJ2-1, with 8 nucleotides matching TRBD2. Germline values: CDR1 KGHSH, CDR2 LQKENI. The CDR3 runs 17 residues. Losses at the gene ends were 3 bases for V and 0 bases for J; bases not matched to a gene: 7. The CDR3 sequence is CASSPPGSGGSYNEQFF. CDR3 sequence (DNA): TGTGCCAGCTCACCTCCGGGAAGCGGGGGCTCCTACAATGAGCAGTTCTTC.

The chain combines TRBV2 with TRBJ2-3, with 8 bases that match TRBD1. This CDR3 is 14 amino acids long. Germline trimming cut 5 bases from V and 7 bases from J; bases unmatched to any gene: 8. Germline CDR1 is SNHLY and CDR2 is FYNNEI. CDR3 sequence (DNA): TGTGCCAGCAGTAAAGGGCAGGGGGCTAATACGCAGTATTTT. Translating it yields CASSKGQGANTQYF.

The J gene is TRBJ2-7, the V gene TRBV7-2; D might be TRBD2 (5 bases). Trimming pared 1 base from V and 1 base from J, leaving 14 bases between. Germline CDR1 is SGHTA and CDR2 is FQGNSA. This CDR3 region has 16 residues. CDR3 nucleotides: TGTGCCAGCAGCTTAGTAGTAGCGATCGAATCCTACGAGCAGTACTTC. This codes for CASSLVVAIESYEQYF.